The clone carrying this T cell receptor beta chain was seen more than once but under ten times. The target antigen is unknown. V was clipped by 6 bases and J by 0 bases, with 21 bases between them. Germline V gene data show CDR1 as MDHEN and CDR2 as SYDVKM. The CDR3 runs to 18 residues. This entry comes from a study of response to subunit inactivated influenza vaccine. One entry per CDR3 protein, called by TCRdb with MiXCR from the RT-PCR reads. Among around 250,000 distinct CDR3 sequences listed, 9.5% to 15% were seen once. Study-wide findings and caveats: New T cells are recruited in small numbers by each seasonal influenza vaccination, according to the authors' suggestion.

The input for sequencing was non-naive T cells sorted from PBMCs, taken 14 to 15 days before vaccination. This chain joins TRBV28 and TRBJ2-4; tentative D call: TRBD2 (6 bases). This clonotype was obtained from a man in his forties or fifties who received an inactivated influenza vaccine. The CDR3 nucleotides are TGTGCCAGCAGCTCCCAGAAAGCGGGCGTAGTAGCCAAAAACATTCAGTACTTC. It specifies CASSSQKAGVVAKNIQYF.